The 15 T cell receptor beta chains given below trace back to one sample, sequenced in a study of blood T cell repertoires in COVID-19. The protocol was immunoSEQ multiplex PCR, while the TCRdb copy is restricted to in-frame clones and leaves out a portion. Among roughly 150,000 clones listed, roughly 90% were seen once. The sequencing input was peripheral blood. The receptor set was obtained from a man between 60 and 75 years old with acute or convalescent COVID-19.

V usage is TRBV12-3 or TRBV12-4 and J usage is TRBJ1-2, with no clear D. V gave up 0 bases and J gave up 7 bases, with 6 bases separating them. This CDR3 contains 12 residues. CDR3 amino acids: CASSLALSGYTF. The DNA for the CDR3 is TGTGCCAGCAGTTTAGCCTTGAGTGGCTACACCTTC.

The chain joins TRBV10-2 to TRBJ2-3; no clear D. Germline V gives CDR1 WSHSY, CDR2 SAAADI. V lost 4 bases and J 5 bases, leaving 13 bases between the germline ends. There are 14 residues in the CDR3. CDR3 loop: CASSASFFRDTQYF. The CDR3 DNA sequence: TGCGCCAGCAGTGCCTCCTTCTTCCGAGATACGCAGTATTTT.

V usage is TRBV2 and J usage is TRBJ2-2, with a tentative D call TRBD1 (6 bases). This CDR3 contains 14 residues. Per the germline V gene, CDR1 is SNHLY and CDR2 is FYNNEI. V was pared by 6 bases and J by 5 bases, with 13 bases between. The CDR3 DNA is TGTGCCAGCAGGCGGCAGGGGACGACCGGGGAGCTGTTTTTT. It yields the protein CASRRQGTTGELFF.

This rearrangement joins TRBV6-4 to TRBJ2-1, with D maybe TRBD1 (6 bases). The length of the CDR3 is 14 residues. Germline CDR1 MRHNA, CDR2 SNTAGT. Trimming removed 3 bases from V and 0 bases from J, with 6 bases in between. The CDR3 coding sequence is TGTGCCAGCAGTGAGGGGGCCTCCTACAATGAGCAGTTCTTC. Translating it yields CASSEGASYNEQFF.

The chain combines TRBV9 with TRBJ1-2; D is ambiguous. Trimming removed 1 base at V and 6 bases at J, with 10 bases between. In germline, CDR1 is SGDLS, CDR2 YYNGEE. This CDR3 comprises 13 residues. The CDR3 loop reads CASSVSPQDGYTF. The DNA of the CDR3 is TGTGCCAGCAGCGTATCCCCCCAGGATGGCTACACCTTC.

CDR3 bases: TGTGCCAGCAGCTTGGATGGTTACAGGGGAGGATCACCCCTCCACTTT. It yields the protein CASSLDGYRGGSPLHF. The chain carries TRBV5-4 and TRBJ1-6; TRBD1 aligns across 7 bases. The length of the CDR3 is 16 residues. V lost 0 bases to trimming and J lost 10 bases; unmatched junction nucleotides: 10. Germline CDR1 is SGHNT and CDR2 is YYREEE (reference sequence).

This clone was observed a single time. The CDR3 is CASSQEPTGGSYGYTF. The CDR3, as DNA: TGCGCCAGCAGCCAAGAACCTACAGGGGGCTCCTATGGCTACACCTTC. V gene TRBV4-1 combines with J gene TRBJ1-2; TRBD1 agrees at 9 bases. The CDR3 covers 16 residues. The V gene end was trimmed by 0 bases and the J gene end by 4 bases; junction bases not matched to a gene: 6. Germline CDR1 reads MGHRA; CDR2 reads YSYEKL.

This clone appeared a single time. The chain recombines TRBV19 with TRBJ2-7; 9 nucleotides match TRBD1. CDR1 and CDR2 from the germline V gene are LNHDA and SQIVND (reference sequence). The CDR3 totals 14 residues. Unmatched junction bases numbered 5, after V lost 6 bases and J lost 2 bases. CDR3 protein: CASSRRQGAYEQYF. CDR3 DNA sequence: TGTGCCAGTAGCCGTAGACAGGGGGCCTACGAGCAGTACTTC.

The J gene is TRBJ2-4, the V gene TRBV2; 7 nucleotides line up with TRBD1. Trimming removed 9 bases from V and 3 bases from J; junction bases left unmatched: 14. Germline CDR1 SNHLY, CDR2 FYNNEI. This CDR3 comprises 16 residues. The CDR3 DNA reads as TGTGCCAGATCCCGGGACAGCGTTGGCGTCAAAAACATTCAGTACTTC. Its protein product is CARSRDSVGVKNIQYF.

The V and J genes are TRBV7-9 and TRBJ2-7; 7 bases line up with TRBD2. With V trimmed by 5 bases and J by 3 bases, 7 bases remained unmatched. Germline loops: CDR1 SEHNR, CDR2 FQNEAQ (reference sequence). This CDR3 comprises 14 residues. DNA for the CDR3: TGTGCCAGCAGCACCGAAGCGGGGTTCTACGAGCAGTACTTC. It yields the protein CASSTEAGFYEQYF.

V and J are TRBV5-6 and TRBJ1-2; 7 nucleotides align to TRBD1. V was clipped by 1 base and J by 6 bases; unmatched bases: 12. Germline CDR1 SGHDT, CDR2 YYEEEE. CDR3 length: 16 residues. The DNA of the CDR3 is TGTGCCAGCAGCTTGTTTTACGCCGGGACAGAAAATGGCTACACCTTC. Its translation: CASSLFYAGTENGYTF.

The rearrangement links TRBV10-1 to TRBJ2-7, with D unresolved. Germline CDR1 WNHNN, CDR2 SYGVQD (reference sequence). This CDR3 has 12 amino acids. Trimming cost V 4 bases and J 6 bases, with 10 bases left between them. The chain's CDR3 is CASSGGQFEQYF. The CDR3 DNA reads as TGCGCCAGCAGTGGAGGTCAATTCGAGCAGTACTTC.

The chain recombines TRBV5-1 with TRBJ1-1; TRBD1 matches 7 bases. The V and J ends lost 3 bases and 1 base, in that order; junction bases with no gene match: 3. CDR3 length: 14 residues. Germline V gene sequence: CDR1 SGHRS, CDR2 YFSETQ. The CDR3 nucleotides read TGCGCCAGCAGCTGGGACAGAACGAACACTGAAGCTTTCTTT. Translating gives CASSWDRTNTEAFF. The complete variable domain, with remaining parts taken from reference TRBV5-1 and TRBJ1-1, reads KAGVTQTPRYLIKTRGQQVTLSCSPISGHRSVSWYQQTPGQGLQFLFEYFSETQRNKGNFPGRFSGRQFSNSRSEMNVSTLELGDSALYLCASSWDRTNTEAFFGQGTRLTVV.

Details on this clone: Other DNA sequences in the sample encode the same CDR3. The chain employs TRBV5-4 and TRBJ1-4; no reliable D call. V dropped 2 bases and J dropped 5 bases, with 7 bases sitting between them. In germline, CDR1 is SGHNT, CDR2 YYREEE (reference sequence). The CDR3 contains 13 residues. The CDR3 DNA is TGTGCCAGCAGCTTACCAGGAAATGAAAAACTGTTTTTT. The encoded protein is CASSLPGNEKLFF.

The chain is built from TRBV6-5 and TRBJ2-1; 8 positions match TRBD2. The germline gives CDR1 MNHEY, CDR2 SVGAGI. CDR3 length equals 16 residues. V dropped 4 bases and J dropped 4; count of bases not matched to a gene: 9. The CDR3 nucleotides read TGTGCCAGCAGTTCCCCCCGGAGCGGGGGTTACAATGAGCAGTTCTTC. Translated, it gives CASSSPRSGGYNEQFF.